Below are 15 T cell receptor beta chains sequenced from a single sample in a study of control samples from healthy donors and cancer patients. Profiling relied on immunoSEQ multiplex PCR, and the TCRdb table lists in-frame clones only, not all of them. The sample holds over 110,000 clones, 80% to 95% seen once. Sequencing was done on a sample of blood. The origin of the receptors is a man aged 25 to 40 in good health.

The chain links TRBV4-2 to TRBJ1-6; 8 bases line up with TRBD1. CDR3 size: 15 residues. Unmatched junction bases numbered 3, after V lost 0 bases and J lost 8 bases. CDR1 is LGHNA and CDR2 is YNFKEQ in the germline V gene. The chain's CDR3 is CASSQDRDRHSPLHF. The DNA for the CDR3 is TGTGCCAGCAGCCAAGATCGGGACAGGCATTCACCCCTCCACTTT.

This chain uses TRBV20-1 with TRBJ1-5; no clear D gene. Trimming pared 5 bases from V and 4 bases from J, leaving 6 bases between. CDR1 is DFQATT and CDR2 is SNEGSKA in the germline V gene (reference sequence). The CDR3 length is 11 residues. CDR3 nucleotide sequence: TGCAGTGCTGGGATTAATCAGCCCCAGCATTTT. The encoded protein is CSAGINQPQHF.

This clone was counted a few times. The gene calls are TRBV4-3 and TRBJ2-7; no definite D call. The CDR3 covers 15 residues. The ends were cut back, 0 bases at V and 2 bases at J, with 11 bases in the middle. CDR1 LGHNA and CDR2 YSLEER come from the germline V gene. CDR3 DNA sequence: TGCGCCAGCAGCCAAGATTCCGCCGGAACCTACGAGCAGTACTTC. Translated, it gives CASSQDSAGTYEQYF.

The genes are TRBV4-1 and TRBJ1-2; D is undetermined. This CDR3 contains 14 residues. Trimming removed 0 bases at V and 8 bases at J, with 13 bases between. The germline V gene has CDR1 MGHRA and CDR2 YSYEKL. The CDR3 loop is CASSQDRTPDGYTF. The CDR3 region has the DNA TGCGCCAGCAGCCAAGATAGGACGCCTGACGGCTACACCTTC.

Only one count was recorded for this clone. The chain has TRBV7-9 and TRBJ1-2; 7 bases are a match to TRBD1. Germline V CDR1 and CDR2: SEHNR, FQNEAQ (reference sequence). V lost 2 bases and J lost 4; bases outside the gene matches: 4. The CDR3 is made up of 14 amino acids. The CDR3 here is CASSLPGQSYGYTF. The CDR3 DNA follows: TGTGCCAGCAGCTTACCGGGACAGAGCTATGGCTACACCTTC.

The rearrangement joins TRBV30 to TRBJ1-1; no definite D call. CDR1 and CDR2 (germline): GTSNPN, SVGIG (reference sequence). V was pared by 0 bases and J by 0 bases, with 5 bases between. This CDR3 contains 13 residues. In nucleotides, the CDR3 is TGTGCCTGGAGTGTTGTAATGAACACTGAAGCTTTCTTT. This codes for CAWSVVMNTEAFF.

The V and J genes are TRBV7-3 and TRBJ2-3, with D possibly being TRBD1 or TRBD2 (5 bases each). Germline V lookup: CDR1 SGHTA, CDR2 FQGTGA. The CDR3 consists of 15 residues. V was cut by 5 bases and J by 3 bases, with 15 bases left in between. CDR3 loop: CASSPNPGPTDTQYF. Written as DNA, the CDR3 is TGTGCCAGCAGCCCAAACCCGGGACCTACAGATACGCAGTATTTT.

This chain uses TRBV3-1 (or the pseudogene TRBV3-2) with TRBJ2-3, with TRBD2 matching over 10 bases. Germline V gives CDR1 LGHDT, CDR2 YNNKEL (reference sequence). This CDR3 comprises 16 residues. Unmatched junction bases numbered 12, after V lost 4 bases and J lost 8 bases. The CDR3: CASSLRGSGRLGTQYF. The CDR3 coding sequence is TGTGCCAGCAGCCTTAGGGGTAGCGGGAGGCTGGGTACGCAGTATTTT.

This clone occurred once. The chain couples TRBV7-4 to TRBJ2-7; no clear D. CDR1 and CDR2 (germline): SGHVT, SQSDAQ. The CDR3 runs to 15 residues. V lost 5 bases, J lost 4 bases, and 18 bases lay in between. The CDR3 reads CASSQYCLGFYEQYF. The DNA of the CDR3 is TGTGCCAGCAGCCAATACTGCCTAGGGTTTTACGAGCAGTACTTC.

The chain has TRBV12-3 or TRBV12-4 and TRBJ2-2; D ambiguous. Trimming cost V 3 bases and J 7 bases, with 6 bases left between them. The CDR3 has 12 amino acids. CDR3 sequence: CASSLEYGELFF. For the CDR3, the DNA is TGTGCCAGCAGTTTGGAGTACGGGGAGCTGTTTTTT.

J is TRBJ2-4 and V is TRBV27; D is unresolved. The V gene's germline CDR1 is MNHEY and CDR2 SMNVEV (reference sequence). Trimming pared 2 bases from V and 1 base from J, leaving 6 bases between. The CDR3 contains 14 residues. The CDR3 protein is CASSLTRAKNIQYF. CDR3 DNA sequence: TGTGCCAGCAGTTTAACCCGGGCCAAAAACATTCAGTACTTC.

The J gene is TRBJ1-6, the V gene TRBV7-8; 7 positions match TRBD1. J was trimmed by 5 bases and V by 1 base; bases with no gene match: 5. Germline lookup yields CDR1 SGHVS and CDR2 FQNEAQ. The CDR3 extends over 16 amino acids. CDR3 sequence: CASSLERGRNNSPLHF. The CDR3 DNA is TGTGCCAGCAGCTTAGAAAGGGGGCGGAATAATTCACCCCTCCACTTT.

The V gene is TRBV18, the J gene TRBJ2-3, with TRBD2 as a possible D gene (6 bases). The germline V gene has CDR1 KGHSH and CDR2 LQKENI. CDR3 size: 17 residues. Between the trimmed V and J ends, which lost 1 base and 0 bases, there was a span of 14 bases. The CDR3 region has the DNA TGTGCCAGCTCACCACTTTTTCGCGGGGCTAGCACAGATACGCAGTATTTT. Protein product: CASSPLFRGASTDTQYF.

This clone was counted only a few times. As DNA, the CDR3 is TGTGCCAGCAGCCTTGGCGGCAGGGCCCTTAATGAGCAGTTCTTC. This translates into CASSLGGRALNEQFF. The J gene is TRBJ2-1, the V gene TRBV3-1 (or the pseudogene TRBV3-2), with D tentatively TRBD1 (5 bases). The V and J ends lost 4 bases and 7 bases respectively, with 17 bases between them. The CDR3 has 15 amino acids. Per the germline V gene, CDR1 is LGHDT and CDR2 is YNNKEL (reference sequence).

The chain employs TRBV28 and TRBJ2-1; the match to TRBD2 covers 8 bases. V was clipped by 10 bases and J by 9 bases; unmatched bases: 23. CDR1 MDHEN and CDR2 SYDVKM come from the germline V gene. The CDR3 is 17 amino acids. As DNA, the CDR3 is TGTGCCACCCAAGGTTCTAAGCGGGAGTCCTGGTTTCGTGAGCAGTTCTTC. It is translated as CATQGSKRESWFREQFF.